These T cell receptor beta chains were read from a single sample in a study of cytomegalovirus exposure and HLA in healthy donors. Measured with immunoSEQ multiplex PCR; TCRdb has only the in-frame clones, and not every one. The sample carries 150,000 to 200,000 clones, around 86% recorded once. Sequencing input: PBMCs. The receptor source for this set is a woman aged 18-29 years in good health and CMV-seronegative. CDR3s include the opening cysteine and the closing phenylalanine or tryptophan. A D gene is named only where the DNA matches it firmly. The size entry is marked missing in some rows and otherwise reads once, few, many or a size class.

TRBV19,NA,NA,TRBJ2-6,TGTGCCAGTAGTACCGAGCCTATCTCTGGGGCCAACGTCCTGACTTTC,CASSTEPISGANVLTF
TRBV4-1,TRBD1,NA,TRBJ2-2,TGCGCCAGCAGCCAGGTAAAGACAGGGCCTTTCACCGGGGAGCTGTTTTTT,CASSQVKTGPFTGELFF
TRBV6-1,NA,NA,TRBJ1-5,TGTGCCAGCAGCCCCGGCGGGGACCTTTATCAGCCCCAGCATTTT,CASSPGGDLYQPQHF
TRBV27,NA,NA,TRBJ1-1,TGTGCCAGCAGTTTATCGGAGGGAGTGGCTTACACTGAAGCTTTCTTT,CASSLSEGVAYTEAFF
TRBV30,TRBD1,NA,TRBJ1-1,TGTGCCGGCAGGAGGGGGCGATGGAACGCTGAAGCTTTCTTT,CAGRRGRWNAEAFF
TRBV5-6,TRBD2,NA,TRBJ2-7,TGTGCCAGCAGCTTGGCCGGGGGGAGCTCCTACGAGCAGTACTTC,CASSLAGGSSYEQYF
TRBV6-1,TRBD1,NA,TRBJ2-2,TGTGCCAGCAGTGAATTAAGGGACAGGGAAACCGGGGAGCTGTTTTTT,CASSELRDRETGELFF
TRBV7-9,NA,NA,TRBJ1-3,TGTGCCAGCAGCTTAGACGGGGGAGTCTCTGGAAACACCATATATTTT,CASSLDGGVSGNTIYF
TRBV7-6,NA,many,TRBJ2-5,TGTGCCAGCAGTCCCCCTGGGAGGTCGTCCCAGTACTTC,CASSPPGRSSQYF
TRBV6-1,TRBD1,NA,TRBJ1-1,TGTGCCAGCAGTGAGTCACAGGGGATGTACACTGAAGCTTTCTTT,CASSESQGMYTEAFF
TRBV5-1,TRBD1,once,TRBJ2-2,TGCGCCAGCAGCTTGGTCGCAGGGGGGAACACCGGGGAGCTGTTTTTT,CASSLVAGGNTGELFF
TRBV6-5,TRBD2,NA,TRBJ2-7,TGTGCCAGCAGTTCCCCGTCTAGCGGGAATCCCTACGAGCAGTACTTC,CASSSPSSGNPYEQYF
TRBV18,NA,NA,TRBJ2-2,TGTGCCAGCTCCCTTTCCGGGACACAGAACACCGGGGAGCTGTTTTTT,CASSLSGTQNTGELFF
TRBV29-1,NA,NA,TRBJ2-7,TGCAGCGTTGTCGGCCAGGGCTTCGAGTACGAGCAGTACTTC,CSVVGQGFEYEQYF
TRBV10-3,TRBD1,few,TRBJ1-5,TGTGCCATCAGTGGCACAGGGGGCAAGGTTCAGCCCCAGCATTTT,CAISGTGGKVQPQHF
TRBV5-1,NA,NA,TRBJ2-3,TGCGCCAGCAGCTTGGCCGTGACAAGCACAGATACGCAGTATTTT,CASSLAVTSTDTQYF
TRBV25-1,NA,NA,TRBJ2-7,TGTGCCAGCAGTGAGGGGCGGGCTGGGGGGGCAGGTTACGAGCAGTACTTC,CASSEGRAGGAGYEQYF
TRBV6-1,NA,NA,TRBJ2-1,TGTGCCAGCAGTGAAGCGCCTGGGAGCTCCTACAATGAGCAGTTCTTC,CASSEAPGSSYNEQFF
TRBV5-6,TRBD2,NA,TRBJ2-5,TGTGCCAGCAGCTGGACTAGCGGGACAAAAGAGACCCAGTACTTC,CASSWTSGTKETQYF
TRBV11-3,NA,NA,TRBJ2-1,TGTGCCAGCAGCAAGACGTGGAGTTCCTACAATGAGCAGTTCTTC,CASSKTWSSYNEQFF
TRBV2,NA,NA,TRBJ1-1,TGTGCCAGCAACAAACCCCAACAGACCATGAACACTGAAGCTTTCTTT,CASNKPQQTMNTEAFF
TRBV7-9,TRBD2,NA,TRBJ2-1,TGTGCCAGCAGCCGGACTAGCGGGGGGGCCAATGAGCAGTTCTTC,CASSRTSGGANEQFF
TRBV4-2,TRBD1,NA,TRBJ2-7,TGTGCCAGCAGCCAAAGAAGGACAGGGGGACTGCCCTACGAGCAGTACTTC,CASSQRRTGGLPYEQYF
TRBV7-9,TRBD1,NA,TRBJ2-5,TGTGCCAGCAGCGTCGGACAGGGGAAAGAGACCCAGTACTTC,CASSVGQGKETQYF
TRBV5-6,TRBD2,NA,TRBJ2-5,TGTGCCAGCAGCCAACGTCAGCGGGGAGGGACCCAGTACTTC,CASSQRQRGGTQYF
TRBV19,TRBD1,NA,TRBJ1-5,TGTGCCAGTTTCCCGGGGACAGGGATTCAGCCCCAGCATTTT,CASFPGTGIQPQHF
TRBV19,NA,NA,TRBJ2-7,TGTGCCAGTTCGGGTCTTTCCTCCTACGAGCAGTACTTC,CASSGLSSYEQYF
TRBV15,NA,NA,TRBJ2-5,TGTGCCACCAGGGGGGCAAGCCAAGAGACCCAGTACTTC,CATRGASQETQYF
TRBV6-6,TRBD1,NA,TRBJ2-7,TGTGCCAGCAGTTACCGGGGACAGGTGGGAGAGCAGTACTTC,CASSYRGQVGEQYF
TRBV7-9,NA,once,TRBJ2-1,TGTGCCAGCAGCTTACGGGCGGGCTCCTACAATGAGCAGTTCTTC,CASSLRAGSYNEQFF
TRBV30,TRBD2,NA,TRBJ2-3,TGTGCCTGGATGGGAGTGACGGGGGGGTATTTT,CAWMGVTGGYF
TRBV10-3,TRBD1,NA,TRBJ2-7,TGTGCCATCAGTGAGTCACCCGTGCGGCTGGGACAGAGCTACGAGCAGTACTTC,CAISESPVRLGQSYEQYF
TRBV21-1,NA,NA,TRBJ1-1,TGTGCCAGCAGCAAGACAGGGGTCGACACTGAAGCTTTCTTT,CASSKTGVDTEAFF
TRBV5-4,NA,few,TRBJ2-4,TGTGCCAGCCAGTCGGGTGGGAGTGCGACCAAAAACATTCAGTACTTC,CASQSGGSATKNIQYF
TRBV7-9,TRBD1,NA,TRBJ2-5,TGTGCCAGCAGCGACAGGGGCGGACAAGAGACCCAGTACTTC,CASSDRGGQETQYF
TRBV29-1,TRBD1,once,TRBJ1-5,TGCAGCGCAGCCGACAGGGTTAATCAGCCCCAGCATTTT,CSAADRVNQPQHF
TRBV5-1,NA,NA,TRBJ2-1,TGCGCCAGCAGCTTGTCAGGAATCCTATACAATGAGCAGTTCTTC,CASSLSGILYNEQFF
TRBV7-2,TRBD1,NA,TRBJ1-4,TGTGCCAGCAGCTTATTGGGACAGGGGGCGGATGAAAAACTGTTTTTT,CASSLLGQGADEKLFF
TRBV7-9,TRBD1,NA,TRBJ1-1,TGTGCCAGCAGCTTAGCGGGACAGGGGGGATTGCCTTTCTTT,CASSLAGQGGLPFF
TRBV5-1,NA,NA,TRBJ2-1,TGCGCCAGCAGCGAAGACTCCCTCCCACGGAATGAGCAGTTCTTC,CASSEDSLPRNEQFF
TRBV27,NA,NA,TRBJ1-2,TGTGCCAGCAGTCATAACAGGGTCCTTTTCTATGGCTACACCTTC,CASSHNRVLFYGYTF
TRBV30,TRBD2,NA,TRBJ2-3,TGTGCCTGGAGTTATTACACTAGCGGGGGGGCCACAGATACGCAGTATTTT,CAWSYYTSGGATDTQYF
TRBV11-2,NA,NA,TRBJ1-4,TGTGCCAGCAGCTTAGCTTTCCAGGGGCGATATGAAAAACTGTTTTTT,CASSLAFQGRYEKLFF